This TCR beta chain was sequenced in a study of T cell changes during pregnancy in multiple sclerosis. The protocol was immunoSEQ multiplex PCR, while the TCRdb copy is restricted to in-frame clones and leaves out a portion. The table lists about 30,000 clones, 70% to 90% of them singletons. The CDR3 sequence is 14 residues long. Trimming removed 8 bases at V and 7 bases at J, with 18 bases between. Germline values: CDR1 MNHEY, CDR2 SVGAGI. The sequences come from CD8+ T cells from peripheral blood mononuclear cells, collected in the second trimester of pregnancy. The chain joins TRBV6-5 to TRBJ1-5, with a possible D match to TRBD1 (6 bases). This sequence was found in a female donor with multiple sclerosis, enrolled in a pregnancy study. CDR3 in amino acids: CASGMTGLGQPQHF. DNA of the CDR3: TGTGCCAGCGGAATGACAGGCTTAGGGCAGCCCCAGCATTTT.